This is a list of T cell receptor beta chains from one sample in a study of beta chain features in type 1 diabetes. Only in-frame clones appear in the TCRdb table, and some are missing; sequencing was by immunoSEQ multiplex PCR. The data show about 250,000 clones, 12% to 15% seen once. Sequencing used naive CD4+ T cells from blood. The origin of the receptors is a woman aged 40 to 49 in good health. Both conserved end residues are part of each CDR3. The order of the fields is D gene, V gene, J gene, clone size, CDR3 protein, CDR3 DNA. The D gene is left open where the match is weak. For some rows the clone size is stated as once, few or many, or as a class when expanded; others skip it.

d_gene: .; v_gene: TRBV7-8; j_gene: TRBJ1-4; abundance: few; CDR3aa: CASSSYQGWNEKLFF; CDR3nt: TGTGCCAGCAGCTCCTACCAGGGGTGGAATGAAAAACTGTTTTTT
d_gene: TRBD2; v_gene: TRBV7-2; j_gene: TRBJ2-1; abundance: .; CDR3aa: CASSLEVAGGREQFF; CDR3nt: TGTGCCAGCAGCTTAGAGGTAGCGGGGGGGCGTGAGCAGTTCTTC
d_gene: TRBD1; v_gene: TRBV7-8; j_gene: TRBJ1-2; abundance: few; CDR3aa: CASSLVTGGGYYGYTF; CDR3nt: TGTGCCAGCAGCTTAGTTACAGGGGGCGGATACTATGGCTACACCTTC
d_gene: TRBD1; v_gene: TRBV19; j_gene: TRBJ2-1; abundance: few; CDR3aa: CASSMRDRDYNEQFF; CDR3nt: TGTGCCAGTAGTATGCGGGACAGGGACTACAATGAGCAGTTCTTC
d_gene: TRBD1; v_gene: TRBV2; j_gene: TRBJ1-6; abundance: .; CDR3aa: CASSPGTGGRAPLHF; CDR3nt: TGTGCCAGCAGTCCTGGGACAGGGGGTAGGGCACCCCTCCACTTT
d_gene: .; v_gene: TRBV19; j_gene: TRBJ1-2; abundance: few; CDR3aa: CASSQSGWANYGYTF; CDR3nt: TGTGCCAGTAGTCAATCCGGATGGGCCAACTATGGCTACACCTTC
d_gene: .; v_gene: TRBV7-2; j_gene: TRBJ2-1; abundance: few; CDR3aa: CASQRMRAPYNEQFF; CDR3nt: TGTGCCAGCCAACGGATGCGGGCCCCATACAATGAGCAGTTCTTC
d_gene: .; v_gene: TRBV4-1; j_gene: TRBJ2-1; abundance: many; CDR3aa: CASSQDQASVSSYNEQFF; CDR3nt: TGCGCCAGCAGCCAAGATCAGGCGTCGGTAAGCTCCTACAATGAGCAGTTCTTC
d_gene: .; v_gene: TRBV6-5; j_gene: TRBJ2-7; abundance: .; CDR3aa: CASREGLTYEQYF; CDR3nt: TGTGCCAGCAGGGAGGGACTTACCTACGAGCAGTACTTC
d_gene: .; v_gene: TRBV4-3; j_gene: TRBJ2-7; abundance: many; CDR3aa: CASSQLAGTYEQYF; CDR3nt: TGCGCCAGCAGCCAACTCGCGGGGACCTACGAGCAGTACTTC
d_gene: .; v_gene: TRBV7-2; j_gene: TRBJ2-5; abundance: few; CDR3aa: CASSLATYETQYF; CDR3nt: TGTGCCAGCAGCTTAGCGACATATGAGACCCAGTACTTC
d_gene: TRBD2; v_gene: TRBV5-1; j_gene: TRBJ2-7; abundance: .; CDR3aa: CASRYSGTPLGEQYF; CDR3nt: TGCGCCAGCAGGTACAGCGGGACTCCCTTAGGCGAGCAGTACTTC
d_gene: .; v_gene: TRBV9; j_gene: TRBJ1-3; abundance: .; CDR3aa: CASSVTPSSGNTIYF; CDR3nt: TGTGCCAGCAGCGTAACCCCGAGCTCTGGAAACACCATATATTTT
d_gene: TRBD2; v_gene: TRBV9; j_gene: TRBJ2-5; abundance: few; CDR3aa: CASSVAGVAGVQETQYF; CDR3nt: TGTGCCAGCAGCGTAGCTGGAGTAGCGGGGGTACAAGAGACCCAGTACTTC
d_gene: .; v_gene: TRBV1; j_gene: TRBJ2-5; abundance: .; CDR3aa: CTSSQDPDRGTVVKTQYF; CDR3nt: TGCACCAGCAGCCAAGATCCCGATCGGGGGACGGTTGTGAAGACCCAGTACTTC
d_gene: TRBD1; v_gene: TRBV6-1; j_gene: TRBJ2-4; abundance: .; CDR3aa: CASSEITGVMDIQYF; CDR3nt: TGTGCCAGCAGTGAAATCACAGGGGTTATGGACATTCAGTACTTC
d_gene: .; v_gene: TRBV18; j_gene: TRBJ2-7; abundance: .; CDR3aa: CASSPPAKGSTGDEQYF; CDR3nt: TGTGCCAGCTCACCACCGGCGAAGGGTTCGACAGGTGACGAGCAGTACTTC
d_gene: .; v_gene: TRBV7-8; j_gene: TRBJ1-5; abundance: few; CDR3aa: CASSRGQSNQPQHF; CDR3nt: TGTGCCAGCAGCCGCGGACAGTCAAATCAGCCCCAGCATTTT
d_gene: TRBD1; v_gene: TRBV2; j_gene: TRBJ1-3; abundance: .; CDR3aa: CASSEDQGAVGNTIYF; CDR3nt: TGTGCCAGCAGCGAGGATCAGGGGGCGGTTGGAAACACCATATATTTT
d_gene: .; v_gene: TRBV7-2; j_gene: TRBJ2-3; abundance: .; CDR3aa: CASSLRPGSTDTQYF; CDR3nt: TGTGCCAGCAGCTTACGGCCAGGGAGCACAGATACGCAGTATTTT
d_gene: TRBD1; v_gene: TRBV5-4; j_gene: TRBJ1-2; abundance: few; CDR3aa: CASHGTAHYGYTF; CDR3nt: TGTGCCAGCCACGGGACAGCTCACTATGGCTACACCTTC
d_gene: .; v_gene: TRBV2; j_gene: TRBJ1-1; abundance: few; CDR3aa: CASIGDRNTEAFF; CDR3nt: TGTGCCAGCATCGGAGACCGAAACACTGAAGCTTTCTTT
d_gene: TRBD1; v_gene: TRBV19; j_gene: TRBJ1-6; abundance: .; CDR3aa: CASSTQQGTALHF; CDR3nt: TGTGCCAGTAGTACCCAACAGGGGACAGCCCTCCACTTT
d_gene: TRBD2; v_gene: TRBV5-4; j_gene: TRBJ2-3; abundance: .; CDR3aa: CASIEGGSSGGTDTQYF; CDR3nt: TGTGCCAGCATCGAGGGGGGTTCTAGCGGGGGCACAGATACGCAGTATTTT
d_gene: .; v_gene: TRBV18; j_gene: TRBJ2-5; abundance: .; CDR3aa: CASSRAGIPQETQYF; CDR3nt: TGTGCCAGCTCACGGGCCGGGATTCCACAAGAGACCCAGTACTTC
d_gene: TRBD1; v_gene: TRBV10-3; j_gene: TRBJ1-1; abundance: .; CDR3aa: CAISFGTGNTEAFF; CDR3nt: TGTGCCATCAGCTTCGGGACAGGGAACACTGAAGCTTTCTTT
d_gene: TRBD1; v_gene: TRBV5-1; j_gene: TRBJ2-7; abundance: .; CDR3aa: CASSFGTGTGVHEQYF; CDR3nt: TGCGCCAGCAGCTTCGGAACCGGGACAGGGGTCCACGAGCAGTACTTC
d_gene: .; v_gene: TRBV6-5; j_gene: TRBJ2-1; abundance: few; CDR3aa: CASSGPTYNEQFF; CDR3nt: TGTGCCAGCAGTGGTCCTACCTACAATGAGCAGTTCTTC
d_gene: .; v_gene: TRBV5-4; j_gene: TRBJ2-2; abundance: .; CDR3aa: CASSLQGSNTGELFF; CDR3nt: TGTGCCAGCAGCTTGCAGGGGTCGAACACCGGGGAGCTGTTTTTT
d_gene: TRBD1; v_gene: TRBV6-5; j_gene: TRBJ1-1; abundance: .; CDR3aa: CASRDRMIGTEAFF; CDR3nt: TGTGCCAGCAGGGACAGGATGATAGGAACTGAAGCTTTCTTT
d_gene: .; v_gene: TRBV5-1; j_gene: TRBJ2-2; abundance: few; CDR3aa: CASSHGGELFF; CDR3nt: TGCGCCAGCAGCCACGGCGGGGAGCTGTTTTTT
d_gene: .; v_gene: TRBV5-1; j_gene: TRBJ2-3; abundance: .; CDR3aa: CASSPVRGRKIDTQYF; CDR3nt: TGCGCCAGCAGCCCCGTGCGGGGGCGCAAGATAGATACGCAGTATTTT
d_gene: .; v_gene: TRBV7-6; j_gene: TRBJ1-6; abundance: .; CDR3aa: CASSAGPPGFGGYNSPLHF; CDR3nt: TGTGCCAGCAGCGCGGGACCGCCCGGCTTCGGTGGCTATAATTCACCCCTCCACTTT
d_gene: .; v_gene: TRBV2; j_gene: TRBJ1-2; abundance: .; CDR3aa: CASISSSGSLALGYTF; CDR3nt: TGTGCCAGCATATCCTCTTCCGGGTCCCTCGCCCTGGGCTACACCTTC
d_gene: TRBD1; v_gene: TRBV10-3; j_gene: TRBJ1-1; abundance: .; CDR3aa: CAISDEGQGTTEAFF; CDR3nt: TGTGCCATCAGTGACGAGGGACAGGGTACCACTGAAGCTTTCTTT
d_gene: TRBD2; v_gene: TRBV5-4; j_gene: TRBJ2-3; abundance: few; CDR3aa: CASSRGSRGGTDTQYF; CDR3nt: TGTGCCAGCAGCCGGGGGTCCCGGGGGGGCACAGATACGCAGTATTTT
d_gene: .; v_gene: TRBV5-1; j_gene: TRBJ2-5; abundance: .; CDR3aa: CASSLVSGSTQTQYF; CDR3nt: TGCGCCAGCAGCTTGGTAAGCGGTAGCACACAGACCCAGTACTTC
d_gene: TRBD2; v_gene: TRBV9; j_gene: TRBJ2-5; abundance: few; CDR3aa: CASSVGPAGGVQETQYF; CDR3nt: TGTGCCAGCAGCGTAGGTCCAGCGGGGGGAGTCCAAGAGACCCAGTACTTC
d_gene: TRBD1; v_gene: TRBV7-9; j_gene: TRBJ1-6; abundance: few; CDR3aa: CASSLATGGTYNSPLHF; CDR3nt: TGTGCCAGCAGCTTAGCGACAGGGGGCACCTATAATTCACCCCTCCACTTT
d_gene: TRBD1; v_gene: TRBV27; j_gene: TRBJ1-1; abundance: .; CDR3aa: CASRKLGQARTEAFF; CDR3nt: TGTGCCAGCAGGAAGCTCGGACAGGCCCGCACTGAAGCTTTCTTT
d_gene: TRBD1; v_gene: TRBV9; j_gene: TRBJ1-1; abundance: few; CDR3aa: CASSVVTGGAGTEAFF; CDR3nt: TGTGCCAGCAGCGTAGTTACAGGGGGCGCGGGGACTGAAGCTTTCTTT
d_gene: TRBD2; v_gene: TRBV2; j_gene: TRBJ2-7; abundance: few; CDR3aa: CASSEERLASYEQYF; CDR3nt: TGTGCCAGCAGTGAAGAGCGACTAGCCTCCTACGAGCAGTACTTC
d_gene: TRBD1; v_gene: TRBV28; j_gene: TRBJ2-1; abundance: .; CDR3aa: CASSAAGTGGYNEQFF; CDR3nt: TGTGCCAGCAGTGCCGCCGGGACAGGGGGGTACAATGAGCAGTTCTTC
d_gene: .; v_gene: TRBV9; j_gene: TRBJ1-3; abundance: .; CDR3aa: CASSPSLVGAGNTIYF; CDR3nt: TGTGCCAGCAGCCCATCCCTGGTGGGCGCTGGAAACACCATATATTTT
d_gene: TRBD1; v_gene: TRBV7-2; j_gene: TRBJ2-1; abundance: .; CDR3aa: CASSSTGSSYNEQFF; CDR3nt: TGTGCCAGCAGCTCGACAGGGAGCTCCTACAATGAGCAGTTCTTC
d_gene: .; v_gene: TRBV6-4; j_gene: TRBJ2-3; abundance: .; CDR3aa: CASSGSAAGLDTQYF; CDR3nt: TGTGCCAGCAGTGGTTCTGCCGCCGGGTTAGATACGCAGTATTTT
d_gene: TRBD2; v_gene: TRBV5-1; j_gene: TRBJ2-1; abundance: .; CDR3aa: CARSLVSGGIPYNEQFF; CDR3nt: TGCGCCAGGAGCTTGGTTTCGGGGGGGATCCCCTACAATGAGCAGTTCTTC
d_gene: TRBD2; v_gene: TRBV5-1; j_gene: TRBJ2-3; abundance: .; CDR3aa: CASGLAGQDTQYF; CDR3nt: TGCGCCAGCGGACTAGCGGGGCAAGATACGCAGTATTTT